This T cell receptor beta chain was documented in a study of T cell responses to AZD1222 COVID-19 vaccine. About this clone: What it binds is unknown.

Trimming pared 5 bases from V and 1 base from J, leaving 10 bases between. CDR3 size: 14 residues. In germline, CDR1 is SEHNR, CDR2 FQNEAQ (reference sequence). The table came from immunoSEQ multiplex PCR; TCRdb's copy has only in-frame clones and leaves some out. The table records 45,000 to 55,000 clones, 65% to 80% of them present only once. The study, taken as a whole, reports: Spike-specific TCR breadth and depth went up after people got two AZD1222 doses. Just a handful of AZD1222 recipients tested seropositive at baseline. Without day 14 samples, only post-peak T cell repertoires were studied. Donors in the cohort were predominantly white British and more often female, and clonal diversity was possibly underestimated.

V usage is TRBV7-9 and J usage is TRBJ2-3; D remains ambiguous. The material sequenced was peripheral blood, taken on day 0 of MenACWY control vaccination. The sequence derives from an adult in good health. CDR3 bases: TGTGCCAGCAGCGCAAACCAGGGCACAGATACGCAGTATTTT. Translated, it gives CASSANQGTDTQYF.